One sample yielded the 32 T cell receptor beta chains listed below, sequenced in a study of blood T cell repertoires in COVID-19. The repertoire was sequenced with immunoSEQ multiplex PCR; TCRdb's copy has only in-frame clones and lacks some. Of hundreds of thousands of clones listed, about 85% are singletons. Source material: PBMCs or T cells enriched from blood (not recorded which). Receptors originate from a woman between 50 and 59 years old who had recovered from COVID-19.

The CDR3 bases are TGTGCCAGCAGCCTGCTGGGGGCCGGCCATGAGCAGTTCTTC. Translated, it gives CASSLLGAGHEQFF. The rearrangement joins TRBV7-3 to TRBJ2-1, with a tentative D call TRBD1 (6 bases). The CDR3 consists of 14 residues. From germline, CDR1 is SGHTA and CDR2 FQGTGA. V lost 5 bases and J lost 8, with 16 bases in between.

J is TRBJ1-2 and V is TRBV12-3 or TRBV12-4; 7 nucleotides align to TRBD1. CDR3 length: 13 amino acids. J gave up 8 bases and V 6 bases, and 9 bases lay outside the gene matches. The CDR3 nucleotides are TGTGCCAGCAGACAGGGGTCACCTTGGGGCTACACCTTC. Translating it yields CASRQGSPWGYTF.

J is TRBJ2-1 and V is TRBV7-2; TRBD1 aligns across 7 bases. CDR3 length: 14 amino acids. Germline V gene lookup returns CDR1 SGHTA and CDR2 FQGNSA. V lost 2 bases, J lost 3 bases, and 1 base stayed unmatched. Written as DNA, the CDR3 is TGTGCCAGCAGCTTACCAGGGGGCTACAATGAGCAGTTCTTC. Translated: CASSLPGGYNEQFF.

This chain connects TRBV2 to TRBJ1-5; 7 bases line up with TRBD1. After removal of 3 bases from V and 9 bases from J, the junction contained 11 bases not matched to a gene. The CDR3 has 15 amino acids. The germline V gene encodes CDR1 SNHLY and CDR2 FYNNEI. CDR3 nucleotides: TGTGCCAGCAGTGATCAGGGGGTCAGCCGGGGGCCCCAGCATTTT. Residues: CASSDQGVSRGPQHF.

The chain employs TRBV28 and TRBJ2-7, with 8 bases that match TRBD1. Germline V CDR1 and CDR2: MDHEN, SYDVKM. V gave up 10 bases and J gave up 3 bases; unmatched junction bases: 8. This CDR3 is 13 amino acids long. The CDR3 region is CATQTGALYEQYF. CDR3 DNA: TGTGCCACCCAGACAGGGGCGCTCTACGAGCAGTACTTC.

This sequence joins TRBV28 and TRBJ1-2, with TRBD1 identical over 11 bases. The CDR3 extends over 18 amino acids. Trimming at V came to 9 bases and at J to 6 bases, leaving 21 bases not matched to a gene. Per the germline V gene, CDR1 is MDHEN and CDR2 is SYDVKM. CDR3 sequence reads: CASSSPSGTGGGRDGYTF. The CDR3 nucleotides read TGTGCCAGTTCTTCCCCTAGCGGGACAGGGGGAGGGAGAGATGGCTACACCTTC.

This clone was found once. V usage is TRBV18 and J usage is TRBJ2-3; TRBD2 matches at 14 bases. V shed 5 bases and J 7 bases; nucleotides not matched to a gene: 8. The CDR3 runs to 16 residues. In germline, CDR1 is KGHSH, CDR2 LQKENI. Here the CDR3 DNA reads TGTGCCAGCTCAACCCGGACTAGCGGGGGGTTAAATACGCAGTATTTT. It specifies CASSTRTSGGLNTQYF. Supplemented by reference TRBV18 and TRBJ2-3, the full variable domain reads NAGVMQNPRHLVRRRGQEARLRCSPMKGHSHVYWYRQLPEEGLKFMVYLQKENIIDESGMPKERFSAEFPKEGPSILRIQQVVRGDSAAYFCASSTRTSGGLNTQYFGPGTRLTVL.

This chain links TRBV9 with TRBJ1-6, with D possibly being TRBD1 (6 bases). The germline gives CDR1 SGDLS, CDR2 YYNGEE. Trimming stripped 6 bases from V and 4 bases from J, with 11 bases between. CDR3 size: 14 residues. The DNA of the CDR3 is TGTGCCAGCACCCGGGACACGTATAATTCACCCCTCCACTTT. Its protein product is CASTRDTYNSPLHF.

The chain has TRBV19 and TRBJ2-5, with 8 bases fitting TRBD1. Germline V gives CDR1 LNHDA, CDR2 SQIVND (reference sequence). The J segment lost 5 bases and the V segment lost 6 bases, leaving 5 bases of the junction unmatched. This CDR3 comprises 13 residues. Here the CDR3 DNA reads TGTGCCAGTAGGAACAGGGGGGAGGAGACCCAGTACTTC. Protein: CASRNRGEETQYF. The full variable domain, in which reference TRBV19 and TRBJ2-5 provide the parts outside the CDR3, is DGGITQSPKYLFRKEGQNVTLSCEQNLNHDAMYWYRQDPGQGLRLIYYSQIVNDFQKGDIAEGYSVSREKKESFPLTVTSAQKNPTAFYLCASRNRGEETQYFGPGTRLLVL.

V and J are TRBV7-8 and TRBJ2-2; D is perhaps TRBD1 (6 bases). Trimming pared 5 bases from V and 2 bases from J, leaving 15 bases between. CDR3 length equals 16 residues. Germline V gene sequence: CDR1 SGHVS, CDR2 FQNEAQ. DNA for the CDR3: TGTGCCAGCAGCGCCCTCACAGGGAGTAACACCGGGGAGCTGTTTTTT. This codes for CASSALTGSNTGELFF.

This chain joins TRBV5-5 and TRBJ2-3, with TRBD1 matching over 9 bases. The CDR3 contains 15 residues. Per the germline V gene, CDR1 is SGHKS and CDR2 is YYEKEE (reference sequence). The junction had 4 bases not matched to a gene; V was cut back by 4 bases and J by 1 base. CDR3 sequence: CASSLTGGGTDTQYF. In DNA form, the CDR3 reads TGTGCCAGCAGCCTTACAGGGGGCGGCACAGATACGCAGTATTTT.

The V gene is TRBV14, the J gene TRBJ2-7; no clear D gene. Trimming took off 4 bases at V and 3 bases at J, with 10 bases between the two ends. From germline, CDR1 is SGHDN and CDR2 FVKESK. The CDR3 sequence is 13 residues long. The CDR3 DNA reads TGTGCCAGCAGCCGTCTCGGCGGCTACGAGCAGTACTTC. As protein: CASSRLGGYEQYF.

The chain carries TRBV4-1 and TRBJ1-1; D not certain. The germline CDR1 and CDR2 sequences are MGHRA and YSYEKL. This CDR3 comprises 12 residues. The ends were cut back, 1 base at V and 5 bases at J, with 5 bases in the middle. In DNA, the CDR3 is TGCGCCAGCAGCCAAGGTACAACTGAAGCTTTCTTT. It encodes CASSQGTTEAFF.

The chain joins TRBV29-1 to TRBJ1-3; 7 nucleotides align to TRBD1. The CDR3 extends over 12 amino acids. V dropped 7 bases and J dropped 7; count of bases not matched to a gene: 7. Germline lookup yields CDR1 SQVTM and CDR2 ANQGSEA. The CDR3: CSGRDRSNTIYF. The CDR3 region has the DNA TGCAGCGGCCGGGACAGAAGCAACACCATATATTTT.

The rearrangement links TRBV4-1 to TRBJ2-3; TRBD2 matches at 11 bases. Germline loops: CDR1 MGHRA, CDR2 YSYEKL. This CDR3 is built from 17 residues. Trimming took 1 base from V and 2 from J; bases not matched to a gene: 5. CDR3 region: CASSQVQLAGVTDTQYF. CDR3 DNA sequence: TGCGCCAGCAGCCAAGTACAACTAGCGGGAGTCACAGATACGCAGTATTTT.

V is TRBV20-1 and J is TRBJ1-4; D is perhaps TRBD1 (6 bases). This CDR3 has 11 residues. Germline assignment: CDR1 DFQATT and CDR2 SNEGSKA (reference sequence). Between the trimmed V and J ends, which lost 1 base and 11 bases, there was a span of 8 bases. This chain's CDR3 is CSARGQAKLFF. The DNA of the CDR3 is TGCAGTGCTAGAGGACAGGCCAAACTGTTTTTT.

The genes are TRBV19 and TRBJ1-4; 8 bases line up with TRBD1. Germline V gives CDR1 LNHDA, CDR2 SQIVND (reference sequence). Trimming cost V 3 bases and J 7 bases; bases outside gene matches: 10. This CDR3 comprises 16 residues. CDR3: CASSITVTGGSEKLFF. The CDR3 nucleotides read TGTGCCAGTAGTATTACGGTAACAGGGGGGAGTGAAAAACTGTTTTTT.

The chain combines TRBV12-3 or TRBV12-4 with TRBJ2-1, with D possibly being TRBD2 (6 bases). V was pared by 3 bases and J by 5 bases, with 8 bases between. The length of the CDR3 is 13 residues. CDR3 loop: CASSLERDNEQFF. Here the CDR3 DNA reads TGTGCCAGCAGTTTGGAGCGGGACAATGAGCAGTTCTTC.

This clone was seen a single time. The chain combines TRBV27 with TRBJ2-3; 10 bases agree with TRBD2. Germline CDR1 and CDR2: MNHEY and SMNVEV (reference sequence). The CDR3 loop spans 16 amino acids. Trimming took 2 bases from V and 0 from J; bases not matched to a gene: 2. The CDR3 reads CASSLGAGGSTDTQYF. The CDR3 bases are TGTGCCAGCAGTTTAGGAGCGGGGGGGAGCACAGATACGCAGTATTTT.

V usage is TRBV19 and J usage is TRBJ1-2; 7 bases map to TRBD1. The CDR3 loop spans 16 amino acids. CDR1 and CDR2 from the germline V gene are LNHDA and SQIVND (reference sequence). Unmatched junction bases numbered 12, after V lost 3 bases and J lost 5 bases. CDR3 sequence: CASSIRQGLYPYGYTF. As DNA, the CDR3 is TGTGCCAGTAGTATTCGACAGGGCCTCTACCCATATGGCTACACCTTC.

This sequence joins TRBV4-1 and TRBJ1-4; tentative D call: TRBD1 (5 bases). Germline V lookup: CDR1 MGHRA, CDR2 YSYEKL. The CDR3 totals 15 residues. Trimming took off 4 bases at V and 1 base at J, with 10 bases between the two ends. The chain's CDR3 is CASSPLGGTNEKLFF. The CDR3 DNA follows: TGCGCCAGCAGCCCCCTCGGGGGAACTAATGAAAAACTGTTTTTT.

V and J are TRBV9 and TRBJ1-2; 7 bases align to TRBD1. CDR3 length: 13 residues. Germline V CDR1 and CDR2: SGDLS, YYNGEE. The ends lost 5 bases at V and 4 bases at J; junction bases unmatched: 5. The CDR3 here is CASSTGAGYGYTF. As DNA, the CDR3 is TGTGCCAGCAGTACAGGGGCGGGCTATGGCTACACCTTC.

The CDR3 loop reads CAWSNRRGYTF. CDR3 nucleotide sequence: TGTGCCTGGAGTAACCGGCGGGGCTACACCTTC. The chain combines TRBV30 with TRBJ1-2; D is uncertain. The CDR3 runs 11 residues. CDR1 GTSNPN and CDR2 SVGIG come from the germline V gene (reference sequence). V lost 2 bases and J lost 8, with 9 bases in between.

V and J are TRBV4-2 and TRBJ1-5; 7 positions agree with TRBD1. After removal of 2 bases from V and 6 bases from J, the junction contained 7 bases not matched to a gene. The CDR3 spans 15 residues. CDR1 LGHNA and CDR2 YNFKEQ come from the germline V gene. Here the CDR3 reads CASSQLPGGPQPQHF. The CDR3 nucleotides are TGTGCCAGCAGCCAACTCCCAGGGGGGCCTCAGCCCCAGCATTTT.

The chain has TRBV2 and TRBJ2-2; tentatively, D is TRBD2 (5 bases). This CDR3 is built from 13 residues. V was trimmed by 4 bases and J by 8 bases, leaving 11 bases between them. Per the germline V gene, CDR1 is SNHLY and CDR2 is FYNNEI. As DNA, the CDR3 is TGTGCCAGCAGTGTTCTAGCTGCGGGGGAGCTGTTTTTT. Translating gives CASSVLAAGELFF.

The V and J genes are TRBV6-4 and TRBJ2-1; TRBD1 aligns across 7 bases. V gave up 5 bases and J gave up 0 bases; unmatched junction bases: 4. The CDR3 sequence is 15 residues long. The germline gives CDR1 MRHNA, CDR2 SNTAGT. The CDR3 loop is CASSPDRDSYNEQFF. For the CDR3, the DNA is TGTGCCAGCAGTCCAGACAGGGACTCCTACAATGAGCAGTTCTTC.

V gene TRBV7-3 combines with J gene TRBJ1-1; tentatively, D is TRBD1 (5 bases). Germline CDR1 SGHTA, CDR2 FQGTGA. Trimming left V 2 bases short and J 4 bases short, with 14 bases between. This CDR3 contains 15 residues. The CDR3 is CASSLESQGTTEAFF. The DNA of the CDR3 is TGTGCCAGCAGCTTAGAATCGCAGGGAACCACTGAAGCTTTCTTT.

This clone came up once. J is TRBJ2-7 and V is TRBV10-1; D is undetermined. Trimming stripped 3 bases from V and 3 bases from J, with 18 bases between. The CDR3 has 16 residues. CDR1 and CDR2 (germline): WNHNN, SYGVQD (reference sequence). Here the CDR3 reads CASSDLPSNVIYEQYF. CDR3 bases: TGCGCCAGCAGTGACCTACCTTCAAATGTGATCTACGAGCAGTACTTC.

The chain carries TRBV5-1 and TRBJ1-1; no firm D call. This CDR3 is 14 amino acids long. V lost 0 bases, J lost 4 bases, and 10 bases lay in between. Germline lookup yields CDR1 SGHRS and CDR2 YFSETQ. CDR3 sequence: CASSLAGRGTEAFF. CDR3 bases: TGCGCCAGCAGCTTGGCCGGACGGGGCACTGAAGCTTTCTTT.

V gene TRBV11-2 combines with J gene TRBJ1-1, with D tentatively TRBD1 (6 bases). Germline CDR1 and CDR2: SGHAT and FQNNGV. Between the trimmed V and J ends, which lost 5 bases and 4 bases, there was a span of 11 bases. This CDR3 contains 13 residues. CDR3 amino acids: CASSQQGGTEAFF. As DNA, the CDR3 is TGTGCCAGCAGCCAACAGGGTGGCACTGAAGCTTTCTTT.

This clone was picked up one time. The V gene is TRBV6-2 or TRBV6-3, the J gene TRBJ1-2; D call uncertain. This CDR3 comprises 15 residues. The V gene's germline CDR1 is MNHEY and CDR2 SVGEGT. V was trimmed by 2 bases and J by 8 bases, leaving 18 bases between them. CDR3 nucleotide sequence: TGTGCCAGCAGTTACCCGGGATCTAGTACCGGCGGCTACACCTTC. This sequence encodes CASSYPGSSTGGYTF.

This sequence joins TRBV9 and TRBJ1-6; TRBD1 might be the D (5 bases). Germline V lookup: CDR1 SGDLS, CDR2 YYNGEE. The CDR3 loop spans 16 amino acids. Deletions cut 3 bases from V and 2 bases from J, with 12 bases between. The CDR3 sequence: CASSATRGTYNSPLHF. CDR3 sequence (DNA): TGTGCCAGCAGCGCTACAAGGGGAACCTATAATTCACCCCTCCACTTT.